This T cell receptor (beta chain) originates from a study of cytomegalovirus exposure and HLA in healthy donors. Produced via immunoSEQ multiplex PCR; TCRdb's table is partial and in-frame only. The sample lists more than 95,000 clones, about 82% occurring once. General study results and limits: According to reports, the classifier identified cytomegalovirus status with high specificity and sensitivity. In vitro assays verified that three CMV-associated chains recognized CMV antigens specifically. The majority of TCR sequences were rare, yet some public TCRs appeared in many donors.

As to this clone: Its specificity is not known.

Germline lookup yields CDR1 SGHVS and CDR2 FQNEAQ. This CDR3 contains 16 residues. V was clipped by 6 bases and J by 6 bases; unmatched bases: 13. This receptor was identified in a man aged 18-30 years in good health and CMV-seronegative. The J gene is TRBJ2-1, the V gene TRBV7-8; TRBD2 agrees at 8 bases. The sample consisted of PBMCs. CDR3 protein: CASSFEAGVYSNEQFF. The CDR3 coding sequence is TGTGCCAGCAGTTTTGAAGCGGGAGTTTATTCCAATGAGCAGTTCTTC.